The rows below give T cell receptor beta chains drawn from one sample of a study of T cells in Graves' hyperthyroidism and ophthalmopathy. TCRdb reanalysed the multiplex PCR reads using MiXCR and keeps one entry per CDR3 protein. This sample yields fewer than 550,000 distinct CDR3 sequences, of which about 24% are seen a single time; about 11% belongs to the top ten. Source material: blood. These receptors all come from a woman between 25 and 40 years old with Graves' ophthalmopathy. CDR3s include the opening cysteine and the closing phenylalanine or tryptophan. The order of the fields is D gene, V gene, J gene, CDR3 length, clone size, CDR3 protein, CDR3 DNA. D genes are given only for firm matches. Only some rows state a clone size, as once, few, many or a class for expanded clones.

d_call: .; v_call: TRBV6-1; j_call: TRBJ1-3; cdr3_length: 13; clone_size: .; cdr3_aa: CASSGQVRNTIYF; cdr3_nt: TGTGCCAGCAGCGGACAAGTCCGAAACACCATATATTTT
d_call: TRBD1; v_call: TRBV2; j_call: TRBJ2-7; cdr3_length: 14; clone_size: once; cdr3_aa: CASSYTTGINEQYF; cdr3_nt: TGTGCCAGCAGTTATACGACAGGGATCAACGAGCAGTACTTC
d_call: .; v_call: TRBV6-1; j_call: TRBJ2-7; cdr3_length: 16; clone_size: .; cdr3_aa: CASSEGAAPSSYEQYF; cdr3_nt: TGTGCCAGCAGTGAAGGGGCGGCGCCGAGCTCCTACGAGCAGTACTTC
d_call: .; v_call: TRBV10-1; j_call: TRBJ2-7; cdr3_length: 12; clone_size: few; cdr3_aa: CASSEPSVRRYF; cdr3_nt: TGCGCCAGCAGTGAGCCATCGGTCCGGAGGTACTTC
d_call: .; v_call: TRBV28; j_call: TRBJ2-7; cdr3_length: 14; clone_size: many; cdr3_aa: CASSSIPSSYEQYF; cdr3_nt: TGTGCCAGCAGTTCTATCCCGAGCTCCTACGAGCAGTACTTC
d_call: .; v_call: TRBV12-3/TRBV12-4; j_call: TRBJ1-5; cdr3_length: 14; clone_size: .; cdr3_aa: CASSLGLQWSPQHF; cdr3_nt: TGTGCCAGCAGTCTTGGACTGCAATGGTCGCCTCAGCATTTT
d_call: .; v_call: TRBV11-1; j_call: TRBJ1-2; cdr3_length: 15; clone_size: many; cdr3_aa: CASSQAPGGIYGYTF; cdr3_nt: TGTGCCAGCAGCCAAGCGCCGGGGGGAATCTATGGCTACACCTTC
d_call: TRBD1; v_call: TRBV29-1; j_call: TRBJ1-1; cdr3_length: 14; clone_size: .; cdr3_aa: CSVVLDRVNTEAFF; cdr3_nt: TGCAGCGTGGTATTGGACAGGGTGAACACTGAAGCTTTCTTT
d_call: .; v_call: TRBV30; j_call: TRBJ2-4; cdr3_length: 12; clone_size: many; cdr3_aa: CATGHGGNIQYF; cdr3_nt: TGTGCCACAGGACACGGGGGAAACATTCAGTACTTC
d_call: .; v_call: TRBV12-3/TRBV12-4; j_call: TRBJ2-5; cdr3_length: 15; clone_size: .; cdr3_aa: CASSLDRVPQETQYF; cdr3_nt: TGTGCCAGCAGTTTAGACAGGGTACCACAAGAGACCCAGTACTTC
d_call: .; v_call: TRBV2; j_call: TRBJ2-7; cdr3_length: 16; clone_size: .; cdr3_aa: CASSEEDRRFSYEQYF; cdr3_nt: TGTGCCAGCAGTGAAGAGGACCGAAGATTTTCCTACGAGCAGTACTTC
d_call: .; v_call: TRBV19; j_call: TRBJ2-2; cdr3_length: 14; clone_size: .; cdr3_aa: CASSITGNTGELFF; cdr3_nt: TGTGCCAGTAGTATAACGGGGAACACCGGGGAGCTGTTTTTT
d_call: TRBD2; v_call: TRBV11-2; j_call: TRBJ2-7; cdr3_length: 15; clone_size: few; cdr3_aa: CASSLEASGRYEQYF; cdr3_nt: TGTGCCAGCAGCTTAGAGGCTAGCGGGAGATACGAGCAGTACTTC
d_call: .; v_call: TRBV18; j_call: TRBJ2-2; cdr3_length: 16; clone_size: few; cdr3_aa: CASSPPPGADTGELFF; cdr3_nt: TGTGCCAGCTCACCACCTCCGGGGGCCGACACCGGGGAGCTGTTTTTT
d_call: .; v_call: TRBV28; j_call: TRBJ2-5; cdr3_length: 15; clone_size: many; cdr3_aa: CASSTGQKYQETQYF; cdr3_nt: TGTGCCAGCAGTACTGGACAAAAGTACCAAGAGACCCAGTACTTC
d_call: .; v_call: TRBV19; j_call: TRBJ1-2; cdr3_length: 16; clone_size: .; cdr3_aa: CASSMETARTNYGYTF; cdr3_nt: TGTGCCAGTAGTATGGAAACAGCCAGGACTAACTATGGCTACACCTTC